The rows below give T cell receptor beta chains drawn from one sample of a study of blood T cell repertoires in COVID-19. The repertoire was sequenced with immunoSEQ multiplex PCR; TCRdb's copy has only in-frame clones and lacks some. The table lists under 75,000 clones, less than 85% of them singletons. Sequenced input: peripheral blood. The receptor source for this set is a woman aged 45-60 years with active or convalescent COVID-19. The conserved cysteine and the conserved F or W are not part of the CDR3 here. D genes are given only for firm matches.

v_gene,d_gene,CDR3aa
TRBV6-5,TRBD2,ASSPGLAGGYEQY
TRBV5-1,-,ASSSHSKQF
TRBV29-1,-,SVEASQETQY
TRBV2,-,ASSESASPETQY
TRBV2,-,ASSAETGGTETQY
TRBV21-1,-,ASSKATGFLSYNEQF
TRBV4-2,-,ASSPPSGELF
TRBV11-2,TRBD2,ASSLDWIGLAGYNEQF
TRBV30,TRBD1,AWSRTGLYEQY
TRBV27,-,ASSLSRGIGSEKLF
TRBV2,TRBD1,ASRGQGSPLSPYGYT
TRBV3-1/TRBV3-2,-,ASSPGQNIDNSPLH
TRBV10-3,TRBD2,AITRSGRANDEQY
TRBV19,-,ASSIRRGITDTQY
TRBV18,TRBD1,ASSLYRGYSTEAF
TRBV2,-,ASSEASGNTLAKNIQY
TRBV30,-,ASSPRGGKKGYT
TRBV28,TRBD2,ASSSQPGLAGEGAKNIQY
TRBV5-1,TRBD2,ASSLAGGLADTQY
TRBV6-5,-,ASVLVGVTDTQY
TRBV29-1,TRBD1,SVGLSGGTEAF
TRBV6-6,TRBD2,ASSYGSGSPGELF
TRBV2,-,ASSGNPGLGYEQY
TRBV28,TRBD1,ASSLGTEGNTIY
TRBV5-4,TRBD2,ASSLGLAGVWETQY
TRBV3-1/TRBV3-2,-,ASSQGAGRENQPQH